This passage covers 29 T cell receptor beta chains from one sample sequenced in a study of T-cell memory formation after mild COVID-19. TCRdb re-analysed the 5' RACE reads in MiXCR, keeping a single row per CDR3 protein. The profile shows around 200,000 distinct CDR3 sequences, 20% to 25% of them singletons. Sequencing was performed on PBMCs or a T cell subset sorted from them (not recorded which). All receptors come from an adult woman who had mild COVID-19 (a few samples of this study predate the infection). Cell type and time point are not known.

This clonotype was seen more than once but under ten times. CDR3 protein: CASSLAWNGGWGSEQFF. CDR3 in DNA: TGTGCCAGCAGCTTAGCGTGGAACGGGGGCTGGGGCAGTGAGCAGTTCTTC. This chain links TRBV7-2 with TRBJ2-1, with D perhaps TRBD1 or TRBD2 (6 bases each). Germline loops: CDR1 SGHTA, CDR2 FQGNSA. This CDR3 contains 17 residues. V dropped 0 bases and J dropped 9 bases, with 21 bases sitting between them.

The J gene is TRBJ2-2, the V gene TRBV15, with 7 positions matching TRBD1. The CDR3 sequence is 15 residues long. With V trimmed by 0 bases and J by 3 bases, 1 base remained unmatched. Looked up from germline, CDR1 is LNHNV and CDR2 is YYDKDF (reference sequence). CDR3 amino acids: CATSREGQYTGELFF. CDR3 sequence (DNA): TGTGCCACCAGCAGAGAGGGACAGTACACCGGGGAGCTGTTTTTT.

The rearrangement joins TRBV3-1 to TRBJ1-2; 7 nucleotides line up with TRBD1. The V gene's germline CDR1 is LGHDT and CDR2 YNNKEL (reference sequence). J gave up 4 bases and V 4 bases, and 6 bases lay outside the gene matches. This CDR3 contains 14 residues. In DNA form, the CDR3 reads TGTGCCAGCAGCCGAGAACAGGGGTTCTATGGCTACACCTTC. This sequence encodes CASSREQGFYGYTF.

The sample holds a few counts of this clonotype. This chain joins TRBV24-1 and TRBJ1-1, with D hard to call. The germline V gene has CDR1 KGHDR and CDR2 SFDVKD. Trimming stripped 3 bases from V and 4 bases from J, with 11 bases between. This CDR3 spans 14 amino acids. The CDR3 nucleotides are TGTGCCACCAGTGATCACGACGGGCCCACTGAAGCTTTCTTT. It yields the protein CATSDHDGPTEAFF.

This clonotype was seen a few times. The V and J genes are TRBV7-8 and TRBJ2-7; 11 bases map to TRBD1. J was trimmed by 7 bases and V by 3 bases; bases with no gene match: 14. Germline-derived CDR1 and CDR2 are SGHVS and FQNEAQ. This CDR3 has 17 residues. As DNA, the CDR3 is TGTGCCAGCAGCTTCAACCCCGGACAGGGGGCGATTTGGGAGCAGTACTTC. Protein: CASSFNPGQGAIWEQYF.

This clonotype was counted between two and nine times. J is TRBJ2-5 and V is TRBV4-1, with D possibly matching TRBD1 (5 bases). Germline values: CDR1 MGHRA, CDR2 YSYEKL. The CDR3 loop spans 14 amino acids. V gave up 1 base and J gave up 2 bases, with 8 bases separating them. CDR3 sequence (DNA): TGCGCCAGCAGCCAAGCTCAGGGACAAGAGACCCAGTACTTC. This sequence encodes CASSQAQGQETQYF.

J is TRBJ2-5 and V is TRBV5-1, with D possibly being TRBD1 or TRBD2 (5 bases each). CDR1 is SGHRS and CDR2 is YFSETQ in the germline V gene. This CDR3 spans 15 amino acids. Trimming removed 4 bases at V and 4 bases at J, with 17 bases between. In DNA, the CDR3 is TGCGCCAGCAGCCCTTGGGACGCAGGGCCAGAGACCCAGTACTTC. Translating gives CASSPWDAGPETQYF.

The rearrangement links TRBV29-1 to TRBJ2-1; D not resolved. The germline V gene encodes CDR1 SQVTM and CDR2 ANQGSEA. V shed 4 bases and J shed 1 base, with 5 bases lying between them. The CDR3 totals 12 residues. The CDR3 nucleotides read TGCAGCGTTGGAGATTCCTACAATGAGCAGTTCTTC. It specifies CSVGDSYNEQFF.

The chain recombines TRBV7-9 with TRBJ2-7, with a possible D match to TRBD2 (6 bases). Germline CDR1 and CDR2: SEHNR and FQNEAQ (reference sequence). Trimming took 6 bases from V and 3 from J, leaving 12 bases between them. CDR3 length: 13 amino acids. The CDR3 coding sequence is TGTGCCAGCAGAGGAGGGGCTAACTACGAGCAGTACTTC. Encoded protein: CASRGGANYEQYF.

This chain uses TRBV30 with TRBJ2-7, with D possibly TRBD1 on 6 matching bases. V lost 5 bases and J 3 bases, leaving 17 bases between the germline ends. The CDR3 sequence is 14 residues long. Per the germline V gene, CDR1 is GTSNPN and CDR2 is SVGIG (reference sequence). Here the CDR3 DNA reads TGTGCCTGGGACGGGACGGACAGTTACTACGAGCAGTACTTC. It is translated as CAWDGTDSYYEQYF.

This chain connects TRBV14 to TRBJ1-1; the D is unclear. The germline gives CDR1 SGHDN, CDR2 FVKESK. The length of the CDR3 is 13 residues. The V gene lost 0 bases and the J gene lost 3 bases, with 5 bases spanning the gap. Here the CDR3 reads CASSQERHTEAFF. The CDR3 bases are TGTGCCAGCAGCCAAGAGAGGCACACTGAAGCTTTCTTT.

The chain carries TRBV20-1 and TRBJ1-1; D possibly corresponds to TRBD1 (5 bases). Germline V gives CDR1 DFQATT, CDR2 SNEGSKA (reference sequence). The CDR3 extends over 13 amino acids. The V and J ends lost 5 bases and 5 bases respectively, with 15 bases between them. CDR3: CSAPLRGGTEAFF. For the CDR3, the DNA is TGCAGTGCTCCCTTACGGGGGGGGACTGAAGCTTTCTTT.

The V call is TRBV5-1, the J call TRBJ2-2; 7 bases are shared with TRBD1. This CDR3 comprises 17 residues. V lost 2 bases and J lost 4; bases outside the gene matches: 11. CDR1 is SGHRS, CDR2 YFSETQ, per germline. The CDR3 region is CASSFPRQGDTTGELFF. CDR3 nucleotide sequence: TGCGCCAGCAGCTTCCCTCGACAGGGCGATACCACCGGGGAGCTGTTTTTT.

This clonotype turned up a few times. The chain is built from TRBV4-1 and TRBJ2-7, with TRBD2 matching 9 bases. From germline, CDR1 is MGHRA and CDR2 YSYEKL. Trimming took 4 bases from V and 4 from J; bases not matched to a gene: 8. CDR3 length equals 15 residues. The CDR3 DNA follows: TGCGCCAGCAGCCTTGGGACTAGCCCAGATTACGAGCAGTACTTC. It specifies CASSLGTSPDYEQYF.

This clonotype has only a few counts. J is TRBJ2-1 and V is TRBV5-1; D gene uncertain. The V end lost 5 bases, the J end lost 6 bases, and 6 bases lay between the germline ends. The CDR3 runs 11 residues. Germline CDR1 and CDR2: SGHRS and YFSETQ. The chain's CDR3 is CASRLTNEQFF. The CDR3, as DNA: TGCGCCAGCAGGCTTACCAATGAGCAGTTCTTC. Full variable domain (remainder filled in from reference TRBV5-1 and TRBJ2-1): KAGVTQTPRYLIKTRGQQVTLSCSPISGHRSVSWYQQTPGQGLQFLFEYFSETQRNKGNFPGRFSGRQFSNSRSEMNVSTLELGDSALYLCASRLTNEQFFGPGTRLTVL.

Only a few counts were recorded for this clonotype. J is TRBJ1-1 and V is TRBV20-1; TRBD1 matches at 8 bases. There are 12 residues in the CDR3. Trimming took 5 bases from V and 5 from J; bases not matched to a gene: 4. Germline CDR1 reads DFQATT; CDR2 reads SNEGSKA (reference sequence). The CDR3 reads CSAGTGYTEAFF. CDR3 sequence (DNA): TGCAGTGCTGGGACAGGATATACTGAAGCTTTCTTT.

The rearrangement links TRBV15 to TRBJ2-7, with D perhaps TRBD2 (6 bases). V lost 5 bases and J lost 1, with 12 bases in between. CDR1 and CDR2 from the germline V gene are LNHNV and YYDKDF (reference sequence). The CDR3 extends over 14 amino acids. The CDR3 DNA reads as TGTGCCACCAGCTTCGGGACTGGTTCCTACGAGCAGTACTTC. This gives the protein CATSFGTGSYEQYF.

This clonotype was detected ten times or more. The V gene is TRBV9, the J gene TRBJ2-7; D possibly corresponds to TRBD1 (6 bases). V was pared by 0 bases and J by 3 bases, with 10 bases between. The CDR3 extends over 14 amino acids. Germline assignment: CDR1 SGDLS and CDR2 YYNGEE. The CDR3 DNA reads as TGTGCCAGCAGCGTAGCCCTGGACAGCTACGAGCAGTACTTC. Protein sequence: CASSVALDSYEQYF.

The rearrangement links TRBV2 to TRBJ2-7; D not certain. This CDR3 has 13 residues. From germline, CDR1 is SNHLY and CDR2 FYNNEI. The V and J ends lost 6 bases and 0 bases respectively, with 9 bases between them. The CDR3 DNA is TGTGCCAGCAGCGTCTCTAGCTCCTACGAGCAGTACTTC. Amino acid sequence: CASSVSSSYEQYF.

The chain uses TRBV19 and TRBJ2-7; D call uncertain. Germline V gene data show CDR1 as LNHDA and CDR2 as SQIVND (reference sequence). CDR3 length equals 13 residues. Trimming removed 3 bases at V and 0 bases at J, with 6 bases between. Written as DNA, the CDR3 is TGTGCCAGTAGTATGGGCGTCTCCTACGAGCAGTACTTC. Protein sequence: CASSMGVSYEQYF.

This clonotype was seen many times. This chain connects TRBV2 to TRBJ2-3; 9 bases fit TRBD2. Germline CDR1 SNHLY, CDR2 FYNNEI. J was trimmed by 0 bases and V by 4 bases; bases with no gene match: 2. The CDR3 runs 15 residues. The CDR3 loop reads CASSVLAGSTDTQYF. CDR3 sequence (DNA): TGTGCCAGCAGTGTGCTAGCGGGGAGCACAGATACGCAGTATTTT.

CDR3 nucleotides: TGTGCCAGCAGTTTTGGGGCTGCTGGAAACACCATATATTTT. The encoded protein is CASSFGAAGNTIYF. This chain uses TRBV12-3 or TRBV12-4 with TRBJ1-3; a weak D match, TRBD1 (5 bases). The CDR3 sequence is 14 residues long. The V end lost 3 bases, the J end lost 2 bases, and 8 bases lay between the germline ends.

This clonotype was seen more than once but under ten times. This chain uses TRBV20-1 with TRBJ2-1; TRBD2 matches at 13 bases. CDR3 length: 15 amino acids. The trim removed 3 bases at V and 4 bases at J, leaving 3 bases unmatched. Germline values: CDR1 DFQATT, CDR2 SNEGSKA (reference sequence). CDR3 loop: CSAREGLAGYNEQFF. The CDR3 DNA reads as TGCAGTGCTAGGGAGGGACTAGCGGGATACAATGAGCAGTTCTTC.

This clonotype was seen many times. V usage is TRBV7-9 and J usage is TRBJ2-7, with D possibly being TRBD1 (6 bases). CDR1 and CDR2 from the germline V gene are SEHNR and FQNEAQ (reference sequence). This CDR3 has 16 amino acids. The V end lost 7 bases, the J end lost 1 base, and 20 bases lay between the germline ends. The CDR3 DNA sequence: TGTGCCAGCACCCCCGCAGGGGTAGACGGTTCCTACGAGCAGTACTTC. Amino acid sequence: CASTPAGVDGSYEQYF.

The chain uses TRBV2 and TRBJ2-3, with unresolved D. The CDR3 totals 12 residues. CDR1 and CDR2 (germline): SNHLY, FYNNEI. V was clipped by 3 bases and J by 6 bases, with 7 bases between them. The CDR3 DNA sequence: TGTGCCAGCAGTGATCCAGCGGATACGCAGTATTTT. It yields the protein CASSDPADTQYF.

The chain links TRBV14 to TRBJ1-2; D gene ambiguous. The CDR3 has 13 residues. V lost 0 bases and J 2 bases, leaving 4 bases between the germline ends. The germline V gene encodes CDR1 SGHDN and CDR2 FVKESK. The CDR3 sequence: CASSQETNYGYTF. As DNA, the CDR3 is TGTGCCAGCAGCCAAGAAACAAACTATGGCTACACCTTC. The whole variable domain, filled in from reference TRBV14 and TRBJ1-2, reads EAGVTQFPSHSVIEKGQTVTLRCDPISGHDNLYWYRRVMGKEIKFLLHFVKESKQDESGMPNNRFLAERTGGTYSTLKVQPAELEDSGVYFCASSQETNYGYTFGSGTRLTVV.

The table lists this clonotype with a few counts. The CDR3 coding sequence is TGCGCCAGCAGCCATCCTATGAGCGGGGGCGCAAATGGCTACACCTTC. Protein: CASSHPMSGGANGYTF. The chain joins TRBV4-1 to TRBJ1-2; tentatively, D is TRBD1 (6 bases). In germline, CDR1 is MGHRA, CDR2 YSYEKL. V was shortened by 3 bases and J by 6 bases, with 20 bases between the two germline ends. This CDR3 has 16 amino acids.

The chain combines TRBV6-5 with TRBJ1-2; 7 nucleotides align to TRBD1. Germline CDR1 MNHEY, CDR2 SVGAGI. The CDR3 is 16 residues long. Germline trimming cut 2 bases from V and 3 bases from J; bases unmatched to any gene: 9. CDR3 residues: CASSYGYRGGDYGYTF. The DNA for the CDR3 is TGTGCCAGCAGTTACGGGTACAGGGGAGGCGACTATGGCTACACCTTC.

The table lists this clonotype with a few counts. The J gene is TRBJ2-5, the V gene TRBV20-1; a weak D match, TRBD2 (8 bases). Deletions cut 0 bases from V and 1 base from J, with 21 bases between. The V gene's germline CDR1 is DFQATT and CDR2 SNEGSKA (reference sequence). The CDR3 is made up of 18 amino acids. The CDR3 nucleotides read TGCAGTGCTAGAGATACAGGGGCACGGGAGGGACCCCAAGAGACCCAGTACTTC. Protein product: CSARDTGAREGPQETQYF.